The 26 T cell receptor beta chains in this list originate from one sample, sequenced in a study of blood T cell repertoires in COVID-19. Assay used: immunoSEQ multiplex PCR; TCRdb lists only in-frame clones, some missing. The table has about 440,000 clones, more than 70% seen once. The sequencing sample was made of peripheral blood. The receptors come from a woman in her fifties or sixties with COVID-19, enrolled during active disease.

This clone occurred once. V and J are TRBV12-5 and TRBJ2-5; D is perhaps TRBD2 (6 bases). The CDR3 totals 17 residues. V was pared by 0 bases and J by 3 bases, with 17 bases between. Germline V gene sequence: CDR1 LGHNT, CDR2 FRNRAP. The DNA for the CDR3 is TGTGCTAGTGGTTTGGTACTCGGTGGCGGGGTTAAAGAGACCCAGTACTTC. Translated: CASGLVLGGGVKETQYF. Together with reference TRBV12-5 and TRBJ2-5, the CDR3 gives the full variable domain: DARVTQTPRHKVTEMGQEVTMRCQPILGHNTVFWYRQTMMQGLELLAYFRNRAPLDDSGMPKDRFSAEMPDATLATLKIQPSEPRDSAVYFCASGLVLGGGVKETQYFGPGTRLLVL.

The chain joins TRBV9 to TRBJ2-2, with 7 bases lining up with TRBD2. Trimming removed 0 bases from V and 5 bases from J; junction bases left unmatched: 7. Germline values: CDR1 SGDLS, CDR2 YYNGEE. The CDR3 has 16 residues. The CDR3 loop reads CASSVDGGGGTGELFF. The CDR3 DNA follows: TGTGCCAGCAGCGTAGATGGCGGGGGAGGTACCGGGGAGCTGTTTTTT.

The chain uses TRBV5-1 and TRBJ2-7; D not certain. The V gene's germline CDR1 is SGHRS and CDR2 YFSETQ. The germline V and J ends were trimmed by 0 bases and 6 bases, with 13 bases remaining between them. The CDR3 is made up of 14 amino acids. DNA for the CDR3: TGCGCCAGCAGCTTGGCCAGTACCCCCTGCGAGCAGTACTTC. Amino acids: CASSLASTPCEQYF.

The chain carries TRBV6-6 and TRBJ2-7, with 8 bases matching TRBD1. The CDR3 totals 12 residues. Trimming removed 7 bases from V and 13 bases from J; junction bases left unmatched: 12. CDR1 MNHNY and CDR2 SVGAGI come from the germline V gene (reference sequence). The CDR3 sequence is CASTTDREDPYF. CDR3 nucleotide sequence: TGTGCCAGCACTACGGACAGGGAGGACCCCTACTTC.

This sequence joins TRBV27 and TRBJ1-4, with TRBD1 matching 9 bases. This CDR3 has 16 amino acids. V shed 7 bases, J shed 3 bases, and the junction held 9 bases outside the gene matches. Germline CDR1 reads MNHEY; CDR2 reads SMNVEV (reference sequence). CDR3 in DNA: TGTGCCAGCAAGTTAGTACAGGGGGCTGCTAATGAAAAACTGTTTTTT. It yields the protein CASKLVQGAANEKLFF.

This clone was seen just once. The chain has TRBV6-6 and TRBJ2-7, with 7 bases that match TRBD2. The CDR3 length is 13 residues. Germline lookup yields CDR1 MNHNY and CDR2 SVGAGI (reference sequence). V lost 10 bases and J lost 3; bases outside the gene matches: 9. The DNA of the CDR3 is TGTGCCACCTTACCCGGCGGGGGCTACGAGCAGTACTTC. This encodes CATLPGGGYEQYF.

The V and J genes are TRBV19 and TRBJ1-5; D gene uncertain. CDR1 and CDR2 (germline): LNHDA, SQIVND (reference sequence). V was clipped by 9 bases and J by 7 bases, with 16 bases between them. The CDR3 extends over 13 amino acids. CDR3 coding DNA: TGTGCCAGCCAGTATGCGGGTGAACAGCCCCAGCATTTT. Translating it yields CASQYAGEQPQHF.

The CDR3 here is CASSLDPSSTEAFF. DNA of the CDR3: TGTGCCAGCAGCTTAGATCCCTCGAGCACTGAAGCTTTCTTT. This chain joins TRBV11-2 and TRBJ1-1; no firm D call. Trimming shortened V by 0 bases and J by 4 bases, and 9 bases separated the two germline ends. The CDR3 length is 14 residues. Germline loops: CDR1 SGHAT, CDR2 FQNNGV.

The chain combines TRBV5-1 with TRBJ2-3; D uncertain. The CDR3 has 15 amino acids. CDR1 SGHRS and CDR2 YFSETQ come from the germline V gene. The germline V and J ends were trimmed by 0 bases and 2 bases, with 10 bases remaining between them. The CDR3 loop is CASSLDSTDTDTQYF. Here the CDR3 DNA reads TGCGCCAGCAGCTTGGACAGCACTGACACAGATACGCAGTATTTT.

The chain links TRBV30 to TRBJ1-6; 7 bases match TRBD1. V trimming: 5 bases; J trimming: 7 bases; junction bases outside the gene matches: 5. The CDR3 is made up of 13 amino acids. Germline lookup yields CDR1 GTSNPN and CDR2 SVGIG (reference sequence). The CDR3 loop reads CAWRRDSNSPLHF. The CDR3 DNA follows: TGTGCCTGGCGCAGGGACAGCAATTCACCCCTCCACTTT.

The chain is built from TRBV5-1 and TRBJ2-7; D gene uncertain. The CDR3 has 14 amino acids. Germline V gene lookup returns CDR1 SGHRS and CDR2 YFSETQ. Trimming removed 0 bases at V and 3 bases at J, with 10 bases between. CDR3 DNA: TGCGCCAGCAGCTTGGCCCGCCCGGGCTACGAGCAGTACTTC. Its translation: CASSLARPGYEQYF. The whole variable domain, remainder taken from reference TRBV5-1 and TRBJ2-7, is KAGVTQTPRYLIKTRGQQVTLSCSPISGHRSVSWYQQTPGQGLQFLFEYFSETQRNKGNFPGRFSGRQFSNSRSEMNVSTLELGDSALYLCASSLARPGYEQYFGPGTRLTVT.

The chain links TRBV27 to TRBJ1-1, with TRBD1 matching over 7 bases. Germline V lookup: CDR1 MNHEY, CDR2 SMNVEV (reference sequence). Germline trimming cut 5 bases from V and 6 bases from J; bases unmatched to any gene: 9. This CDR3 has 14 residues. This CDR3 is CASSLDRLGAEAFF. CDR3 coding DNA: TGTGCCAGCAGTCTGGACAGGCTGGGGGCTGAAGCTTTCTTT.

The CDR3 bases are TGTGCCTCTCAGGGGGGCCTGCGGGCCGCCTATGGCTACACCTTC. Translated: CASQGGLRAAYGYTF. V usage is TRBV19 and J usage is TRBJ1-2; 7 bases fit TRBD1. With 11 bases clipped from V and 4 bases from J, the junction kept 16 bases outside the gene matches. The germline V gene encodes CDR1 LNHDA and CDR2 SQIVND (reference sequence). The CDR3 covers 15 residues.

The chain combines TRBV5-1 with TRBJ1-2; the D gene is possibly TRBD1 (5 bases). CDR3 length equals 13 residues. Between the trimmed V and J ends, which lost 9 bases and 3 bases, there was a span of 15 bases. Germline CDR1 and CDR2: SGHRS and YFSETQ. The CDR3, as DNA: TGCGCCACGAGGCCGGGGGTTGACTATGGCTACACCTTC. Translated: CATRPGVDYGYTF.

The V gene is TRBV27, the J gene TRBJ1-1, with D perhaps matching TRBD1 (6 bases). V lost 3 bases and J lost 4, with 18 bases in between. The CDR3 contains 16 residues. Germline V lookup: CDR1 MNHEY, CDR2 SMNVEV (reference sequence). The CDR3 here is CASSFTTGKGSTEAFF. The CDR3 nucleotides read TGTGCCAGCAGTTTCACAACAGGGAAAGGAAGCACTGAAGCTTTCTTT.

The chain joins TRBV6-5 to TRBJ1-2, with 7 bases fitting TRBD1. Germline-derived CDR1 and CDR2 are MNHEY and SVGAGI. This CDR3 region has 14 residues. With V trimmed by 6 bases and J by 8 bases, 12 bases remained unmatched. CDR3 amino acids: CASRDPDRVNGYTF. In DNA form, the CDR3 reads TGTGCCAGCAGGGACCCTGACAGGGTGAACGGCTACACCTTC.

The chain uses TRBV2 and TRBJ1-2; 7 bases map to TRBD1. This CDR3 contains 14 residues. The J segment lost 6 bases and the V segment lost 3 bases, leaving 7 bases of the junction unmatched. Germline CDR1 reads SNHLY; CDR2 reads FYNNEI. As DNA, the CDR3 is TGTGCCAGCAGTGAGGGGACAGTCTGGGATGGCTACACCTTC. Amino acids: CASSEGTVWDGYTF.

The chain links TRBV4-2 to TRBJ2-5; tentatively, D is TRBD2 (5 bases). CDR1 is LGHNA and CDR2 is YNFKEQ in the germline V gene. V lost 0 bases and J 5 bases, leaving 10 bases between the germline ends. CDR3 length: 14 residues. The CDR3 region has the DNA TGTGCCAGCAGCCAAGACAGGCCGGGGGAGACCCAGTACTTC. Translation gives CASSQDRPGETQYF.

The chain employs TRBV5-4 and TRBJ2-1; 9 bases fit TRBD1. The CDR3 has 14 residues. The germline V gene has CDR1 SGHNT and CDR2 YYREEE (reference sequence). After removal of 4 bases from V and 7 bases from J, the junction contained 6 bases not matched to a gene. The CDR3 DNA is TGTGCCAGCAGCCTGGGACAGGGTACTAATGAGCAGTTCTTC. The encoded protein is CASSLGQGTNEQFF. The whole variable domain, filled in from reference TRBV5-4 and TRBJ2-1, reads ETGVTQSPTHLIKTRGQQVTLRCSSQSGHNTVSWYQQALGQGPQFIFQYYREEENGRGNFPPRFSGLQFPNYSSELNVNALELDDSALYLCASSLGQGTNEQFFGPGTRLTVL.

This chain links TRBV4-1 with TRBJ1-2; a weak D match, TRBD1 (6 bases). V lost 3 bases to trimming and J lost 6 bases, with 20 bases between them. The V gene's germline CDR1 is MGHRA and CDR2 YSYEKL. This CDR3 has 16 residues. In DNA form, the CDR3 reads TGCGCCAGCAGCCATCCAGATGGGGGCAGGGAGAATGGCTACACCTTC. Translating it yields CASSHPDGGRENGYTF.

CDR3 sequence (DNA): TGTGCCAGCAGCCGGGGGACAGTTTCCTACGAGCAGTACTTC. This encodes CASSRGTVSYEQYF. The chain recombines TRBV16 with TRBJ2-7; 7 nucleotides agree with TRBD1. The CDR3 length is 14 residues. Germline lookup yields CDR1 KGHSY and CDR2 FQNENV. With V trimmed by 4 bases and J by 1 base, 4 bases remained unmatched.

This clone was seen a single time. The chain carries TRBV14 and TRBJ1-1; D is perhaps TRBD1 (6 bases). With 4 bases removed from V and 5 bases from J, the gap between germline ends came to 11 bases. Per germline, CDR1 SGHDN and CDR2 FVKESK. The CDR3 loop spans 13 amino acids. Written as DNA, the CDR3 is TGTGCCAGCAGCCGAGGGGGTGGGACTGAAGCTTTCTTT. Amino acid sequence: CASSRGGGTEAFF.

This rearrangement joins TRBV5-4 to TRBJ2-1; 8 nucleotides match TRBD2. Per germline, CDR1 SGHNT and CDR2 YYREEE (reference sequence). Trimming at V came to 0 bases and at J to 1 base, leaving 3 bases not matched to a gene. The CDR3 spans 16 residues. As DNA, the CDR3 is TGTGCCAGCAGCTTGGGAGCGGGGGCATCCTACAATGAGCAGTTCTTC. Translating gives CASSLGAGASYNEQFF.

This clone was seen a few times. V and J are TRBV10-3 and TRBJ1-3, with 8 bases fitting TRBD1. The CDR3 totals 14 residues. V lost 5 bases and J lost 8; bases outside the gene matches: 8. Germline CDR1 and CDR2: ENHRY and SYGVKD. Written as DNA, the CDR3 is TGTGCCATCAGTAGGGACAGGTTGGGGGACACCATATATTTT. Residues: CAISRDRLGDTIYF.

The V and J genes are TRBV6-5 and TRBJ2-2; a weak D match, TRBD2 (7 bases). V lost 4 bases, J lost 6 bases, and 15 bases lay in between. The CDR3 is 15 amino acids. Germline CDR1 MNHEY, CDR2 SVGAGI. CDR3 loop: CASSSLGGQAGELFF. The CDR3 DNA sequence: TGTGCCAGCAGTTCCCTGGGGGGGCAAGCCGGGGAGCTGTTTTTT.

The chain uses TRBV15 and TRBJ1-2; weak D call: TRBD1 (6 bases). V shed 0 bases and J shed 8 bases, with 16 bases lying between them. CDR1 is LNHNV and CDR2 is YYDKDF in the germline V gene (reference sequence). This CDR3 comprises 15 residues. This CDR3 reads CATSRDSPTGKGYTF. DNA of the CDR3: TGTGCCACCAGCAGAGATTCCCCTACAGGGAAAGGCTACACCTTC.